This TCR beta chain was sequenced in a study of blood T cell repertoires in COVID-19. Background on the study: The origin of the acute and convalescent COVID-19 samples was the United States, Italy and Spain.

The V gene's germline CDR1 is MNHEY and CDR2 SMNVEV (reference sequence). CDR3 length: 15 amino acids. V trimming: 0 bases; J trimming: 2 bases; junction bases outside the gene matches: 2. The method was immunoSEQ multiplex PCR; TCRdb's version includes in-frame clones alone and lacks a portion of them. The sample lists fewer than 55,000 clones, approximately 78% occurring once. The chain links TRBV27 to TRBJ2-7; 9 nucleotides line up with TRBD2. The TCR originated in a human donor with acute or convalescent COVID-19. The donor label of this sample is uncertain. Specimen: peripheral blood. The CDR3 DNA reads TGTGCCAGCAGTTTATCTCCTAGCGGGACCTACGAGCAGTACTTC. Residues: CASSLSPSGTYEQYF.